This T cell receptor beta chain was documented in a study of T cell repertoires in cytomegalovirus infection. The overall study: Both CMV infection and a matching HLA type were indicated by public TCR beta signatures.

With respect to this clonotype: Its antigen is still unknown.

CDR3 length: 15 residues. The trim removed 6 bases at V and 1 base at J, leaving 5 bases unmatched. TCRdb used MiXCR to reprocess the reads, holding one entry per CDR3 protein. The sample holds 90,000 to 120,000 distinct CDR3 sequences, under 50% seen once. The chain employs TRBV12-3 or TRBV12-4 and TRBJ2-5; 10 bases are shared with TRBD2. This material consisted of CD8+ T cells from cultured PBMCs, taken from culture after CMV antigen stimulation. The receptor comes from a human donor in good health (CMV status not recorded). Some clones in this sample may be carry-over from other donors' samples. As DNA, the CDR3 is TGTGCCAGCAGCCCAGCGGGGGGGATCCAAGAGACCCAGTACTTC. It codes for CASSPAGGIQETQYF.